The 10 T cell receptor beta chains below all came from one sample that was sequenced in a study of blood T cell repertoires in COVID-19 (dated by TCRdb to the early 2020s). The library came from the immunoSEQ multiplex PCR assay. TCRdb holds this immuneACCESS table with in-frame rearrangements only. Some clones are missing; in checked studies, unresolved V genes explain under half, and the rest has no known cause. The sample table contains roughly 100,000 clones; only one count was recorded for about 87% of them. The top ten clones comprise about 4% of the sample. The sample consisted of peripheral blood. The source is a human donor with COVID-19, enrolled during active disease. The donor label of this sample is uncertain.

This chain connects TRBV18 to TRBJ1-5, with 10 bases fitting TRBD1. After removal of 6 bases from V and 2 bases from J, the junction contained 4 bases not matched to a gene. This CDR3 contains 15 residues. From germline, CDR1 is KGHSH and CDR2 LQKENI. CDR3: CASSGTGAGNQPQHF. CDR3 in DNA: TGTGCCAGCTCCGGGACAGGGGCTGGCAATCAGCCCCAGCATTTT.

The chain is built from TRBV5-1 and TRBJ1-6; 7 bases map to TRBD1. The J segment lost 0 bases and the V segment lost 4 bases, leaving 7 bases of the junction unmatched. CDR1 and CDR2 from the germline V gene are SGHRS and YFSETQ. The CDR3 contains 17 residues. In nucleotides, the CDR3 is TGCGCCAGCAGCGCACAGGGGACGAGCTCCTATAATTCACCCCTCCACTTT. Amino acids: CASSAQGTSSYNSPLHF.

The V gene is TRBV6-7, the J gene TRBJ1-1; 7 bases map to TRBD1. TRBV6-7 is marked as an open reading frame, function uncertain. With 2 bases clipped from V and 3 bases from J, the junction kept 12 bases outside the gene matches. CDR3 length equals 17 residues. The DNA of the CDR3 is TGTGCCAGCAGTTACCCGACAGGGATGGCGCGGGACACTGAAGCTTTCTTT. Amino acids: CASSYPTGMARDTEAFF.

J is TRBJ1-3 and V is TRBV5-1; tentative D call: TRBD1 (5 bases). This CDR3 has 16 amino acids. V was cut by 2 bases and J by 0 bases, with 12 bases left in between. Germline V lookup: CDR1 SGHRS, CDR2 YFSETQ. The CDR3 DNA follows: TGCGCCAGCAGCTTAGTAGGGGCTAGCTCTGGAAACACCATATATTTT. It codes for CASSLVGASSGNTIYF.

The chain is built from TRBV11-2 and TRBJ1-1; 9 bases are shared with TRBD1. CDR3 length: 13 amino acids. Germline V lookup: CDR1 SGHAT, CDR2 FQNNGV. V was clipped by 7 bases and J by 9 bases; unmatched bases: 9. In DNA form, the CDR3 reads TGTGCCAGCATCCGTACCGGGACAGGGAAAGCTTTCTTT. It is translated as CASIRTGTGKAFF.

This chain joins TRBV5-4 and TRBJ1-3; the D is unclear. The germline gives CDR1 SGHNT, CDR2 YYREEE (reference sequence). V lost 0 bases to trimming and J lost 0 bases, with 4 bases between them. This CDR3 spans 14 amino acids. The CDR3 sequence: CASSLAGSGNTIYF. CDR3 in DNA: TGTGCCAGCAGCTTGGCAGGCTCTGGAAACACCATATATTTT.

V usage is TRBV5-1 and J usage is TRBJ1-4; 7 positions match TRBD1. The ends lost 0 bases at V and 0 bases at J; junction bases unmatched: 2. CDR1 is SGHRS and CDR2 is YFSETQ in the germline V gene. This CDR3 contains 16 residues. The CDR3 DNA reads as TGCGCCAGCAGCTTGGGGGACAGTGCAACTAATGAAAAACTGTTTTTT. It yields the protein CASSLGDSATNEKLFF.

CDR3 DNA: TGTGCCAGCAGCTTAGATCGCAGCGAGTACAATGAGCAGTTCTTC. Its protein product is CASSLDRSEYNEQFF. The chain combines TRBV11-3 with TRBJ2-1, with D hard to call. There are 15 residues in the CDR3. Germline values: CDR1 SGHNT, CDR2 YENEEA. The germline V and J ends were trimmed by 0 bases and 4 bases, with 10 bases remaining between them.

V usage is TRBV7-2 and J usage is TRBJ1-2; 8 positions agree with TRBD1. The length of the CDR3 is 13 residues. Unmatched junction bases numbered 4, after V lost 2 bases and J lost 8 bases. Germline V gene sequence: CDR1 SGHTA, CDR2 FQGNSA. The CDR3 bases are TGTGCCAGCAGCTTACAGGGGGCCCTCGGCTACACCTTC. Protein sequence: CASSLQGALGYTF.

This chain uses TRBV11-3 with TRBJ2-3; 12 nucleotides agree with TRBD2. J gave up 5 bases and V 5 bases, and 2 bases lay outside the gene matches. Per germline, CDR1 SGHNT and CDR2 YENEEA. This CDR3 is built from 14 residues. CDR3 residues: CASSQGLAGDTQYF. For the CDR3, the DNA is TGTGCCAGCAGCCAGGGACTAGCGGGAGATACGCAGTATTTT.